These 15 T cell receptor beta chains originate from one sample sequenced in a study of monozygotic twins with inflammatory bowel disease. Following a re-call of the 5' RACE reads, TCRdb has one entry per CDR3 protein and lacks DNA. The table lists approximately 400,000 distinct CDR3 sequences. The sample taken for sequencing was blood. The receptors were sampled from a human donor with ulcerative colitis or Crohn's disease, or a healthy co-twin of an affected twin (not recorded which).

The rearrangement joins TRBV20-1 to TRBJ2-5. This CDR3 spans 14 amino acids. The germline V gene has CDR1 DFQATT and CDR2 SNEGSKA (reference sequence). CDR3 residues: CSGRVRGYHETQYF.

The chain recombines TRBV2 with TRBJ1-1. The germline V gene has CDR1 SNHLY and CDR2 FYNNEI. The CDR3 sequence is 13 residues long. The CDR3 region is CASSPTENTEAFF.

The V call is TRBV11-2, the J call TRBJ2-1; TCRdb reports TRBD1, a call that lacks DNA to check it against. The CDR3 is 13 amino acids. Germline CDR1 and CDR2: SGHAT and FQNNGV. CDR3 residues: CASSFGRYNEQFF. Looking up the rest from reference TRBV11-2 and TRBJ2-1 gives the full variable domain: EAGVAQSPRYKIIEKRQSVAFWCNPISGHATLYWYQQILGQGPKLLIQFQNNGVVDDSQLPKDRFSAERLKGVDSTLKIQPAKLEDSAVYLCASSFGRYNEQFFGPGTRLTVL.

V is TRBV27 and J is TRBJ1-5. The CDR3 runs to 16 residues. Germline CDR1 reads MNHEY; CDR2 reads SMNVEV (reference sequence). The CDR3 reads CASSLSGRGNNQPQHF.

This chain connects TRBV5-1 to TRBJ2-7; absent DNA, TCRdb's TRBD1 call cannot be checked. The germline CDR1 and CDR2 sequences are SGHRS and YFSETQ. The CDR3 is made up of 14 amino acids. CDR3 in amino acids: CASSDQGVSYEQYF. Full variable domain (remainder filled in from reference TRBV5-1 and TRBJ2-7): KAGVTQTPRYLIKTRGQQVTLSCSPISGHRSVSWYQQTPGQGLQFLFEYFSETQRNKGNFPGRFSGRQFSNSRSEMNVSTLELGDSALYLCASSDQGVSYEQYFGPGTRLTVT.

CDR3 sequence reads: CAISEVGDADYEQYF. J is TRBJ2-7 and V is TRBV10-3; TCRdb names TRBD1, which stays unverified in the absence of DNA. There are 15 residues in the CDR3. Germline-derived CDR1 and CDR2 are ENHRY and SYGVKD.

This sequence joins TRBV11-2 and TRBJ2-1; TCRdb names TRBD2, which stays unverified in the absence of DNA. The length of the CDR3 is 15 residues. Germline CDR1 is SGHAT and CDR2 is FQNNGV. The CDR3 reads CASSLGSGSGDEQFF.

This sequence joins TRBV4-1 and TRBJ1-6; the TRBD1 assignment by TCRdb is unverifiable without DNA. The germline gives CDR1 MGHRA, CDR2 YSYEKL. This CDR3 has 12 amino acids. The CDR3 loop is CASSPGGSPLHF.

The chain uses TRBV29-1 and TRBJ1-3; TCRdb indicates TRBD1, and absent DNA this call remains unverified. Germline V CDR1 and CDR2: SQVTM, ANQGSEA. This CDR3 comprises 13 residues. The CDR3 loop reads CSVDQGRGGTIYF.

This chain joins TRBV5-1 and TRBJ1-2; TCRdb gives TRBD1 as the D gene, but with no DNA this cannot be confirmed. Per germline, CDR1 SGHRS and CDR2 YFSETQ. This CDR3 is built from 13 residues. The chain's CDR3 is CASSIQGAEGYTF.

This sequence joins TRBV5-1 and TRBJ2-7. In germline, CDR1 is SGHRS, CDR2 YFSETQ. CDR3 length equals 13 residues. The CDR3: CASSWGVSYEQYF. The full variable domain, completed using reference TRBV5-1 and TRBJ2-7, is KAGVTQTPRYLIKTRGQQVTLSCSPISGHRSVSWYQQTPGQGLQFLFEYFSETQRNKGNFPGRFSGRQFSNSRSEMNVSTLELGDSALYLCASSWGVSYEQYFGPGTRLTVT.

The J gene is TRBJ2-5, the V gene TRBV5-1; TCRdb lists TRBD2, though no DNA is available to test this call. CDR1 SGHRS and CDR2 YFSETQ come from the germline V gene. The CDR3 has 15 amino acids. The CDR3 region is CASSLGAGEVETQYF.

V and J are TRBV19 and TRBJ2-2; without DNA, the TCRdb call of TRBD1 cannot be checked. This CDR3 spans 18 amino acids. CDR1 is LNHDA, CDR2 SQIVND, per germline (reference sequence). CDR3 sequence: CASSIPGTGARTPGELFF.

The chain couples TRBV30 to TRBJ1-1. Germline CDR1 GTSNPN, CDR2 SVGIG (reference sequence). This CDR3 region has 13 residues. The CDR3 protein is CAWAGPRETEAFF.

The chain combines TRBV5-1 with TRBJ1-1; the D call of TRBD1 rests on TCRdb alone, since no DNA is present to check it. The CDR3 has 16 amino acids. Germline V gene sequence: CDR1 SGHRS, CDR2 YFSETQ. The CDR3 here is CASSLSVDSPNTEAFF.